This T cell receptor (beta chain) was identified in a study of cytomegalovirus exposure and HLA in healthy donors. Background on the study: Out of fewer than 400 genotyped donors, roughly 80% belonged to the Caucasian-associated ancestry cluster.

A word on this clone: Its target is unknown.

Broader study findings: Among TCR sequences, most were rare, though some public TCRs appeared in many donors. Later work found that TCR association rates differed between HLA loci; DRB1 had the most and HLA-C the fewest. CMV serostatus was the sole immune exposure information available.

The CDR3 has 14 residues. V was shortened by 6 bases and J by 2 bases, with 13 bases between the two germline ends. Germline CDR1 is SEHNR and CDR2 is FQNEAQ (reference sequence). Vbeta (60) and Jbeta (13) primers were used in the PCR. The repertoire was sequenced with immunoSEQ multiplex PCR; TCRdb's copy has only in-frame clones and lacks some. The top ten hold more than 5.5% of the sample, which has over 150,000 clones, approximately 80% seen once. The chain uses TRBV7-9 and TRBJ2-5; D might be TRBD1 (6 bases). Sequenced sample: PBMCs. The origin of this receptor is a man aged 25-45 years in good health and CMV-seropositive. The CDR3 bases are TGTGCCAGCAGACCAGGACAGATACAAGAGACCCAGTACTTC. Its translation: CASRPGQIQETQYF.